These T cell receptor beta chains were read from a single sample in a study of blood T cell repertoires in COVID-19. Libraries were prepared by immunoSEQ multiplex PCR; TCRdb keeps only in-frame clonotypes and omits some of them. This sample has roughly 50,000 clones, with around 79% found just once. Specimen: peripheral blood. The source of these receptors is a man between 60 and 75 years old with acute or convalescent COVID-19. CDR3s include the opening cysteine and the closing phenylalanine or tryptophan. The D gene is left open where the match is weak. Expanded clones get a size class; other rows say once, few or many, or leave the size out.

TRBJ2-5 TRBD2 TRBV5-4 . CASSLGLAEIQETQYF TGTGCCAGCAGCTTGGGGCTAGCGGAAATCCAAGAGACCCAGTACTTC
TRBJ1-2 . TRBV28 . CASNSANYGYTF TGTGCCAGCAATTCAGCTAACTATGGCTACACCTTC
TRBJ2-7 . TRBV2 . CASSELGLDQYF TGTGCCAGCAGTGAATTGGGACTTGACCAGTACTTC
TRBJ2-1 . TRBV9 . CASSAQESYNEQFF TGTGCCAGCAGCGCACAGGAGTCCTACAATGAGCAGTTCTTC
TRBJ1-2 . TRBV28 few CASSLGQSSLPGYTF TGTGCCAGCAGTTTAGGGCAGTCTTCTCTTCCCGGCTACACCTTC
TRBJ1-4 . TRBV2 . CASTGNEKLFF TGTGCCAGCACAGGGAATGAAAAACTGTTTTTT
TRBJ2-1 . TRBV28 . CASSFQSSSSYNEQFF TGTGCCAGCAGTTTCCAATCCTCGAGCTCCTACAATGAGCAGTTCTTC
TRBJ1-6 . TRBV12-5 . CASALSTAHNSPLHF TGTGCTAGTGCCCTTTCGACAGCCCATAATTCACCCCTCCACTTT
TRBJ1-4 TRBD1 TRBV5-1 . CASSLTGGKEEKLFF TGCGCCAGCAGCTTGACAGGGGGCAAGGAAGAAAAACTGTTTTTT
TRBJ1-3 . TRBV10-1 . CAIPNTIYF TGCGCCATCCCGAACACCATATATTTT
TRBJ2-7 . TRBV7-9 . CASSQWEQVEQYF TGTGCCAGCAGCCAGTGGGAGCAGGTCGAGCAGTACTTC
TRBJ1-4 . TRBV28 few CASSLIGGGEKLFF TGTGCCAGCAGTTTAATAGGGGGGGGTGAAAAACTGTTTTTT
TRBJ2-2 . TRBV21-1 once CASSLSSSTGELFF TGTGCCAGCAGCCTATCTAGCAGCACCGGGGAGCTGTTTTTT
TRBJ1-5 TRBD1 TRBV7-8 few CASSLTGGNQPQHF TGTGCCAGCAGTCTTACAGGGGGCAATCAGCCCCAGCATTTT
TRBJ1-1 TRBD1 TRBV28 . CALYDETGDRTEAFF TGTGCCTTATACGACGAGACAGGGGACCGAACTGAAGCTTTCTTT
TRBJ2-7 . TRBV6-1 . CASSELWQQAYEQYF TGTGCCAGCAGTGAATTATGGCAACAGGCTTACGAGCAGTACTTC
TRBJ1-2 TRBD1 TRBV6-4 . CASSEARDRGVSGYGYTF TGTGCCAGCAGTGAGGCTCGGGACAGGGGGGTATCGGGCTATGGCTACACCTTC
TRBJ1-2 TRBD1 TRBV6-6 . CASSYAQGIHYGYTF TGTGCCAGCAGTTACGCACAGGGGATTCACTATGGCTACACCTTC
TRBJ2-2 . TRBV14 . CASSYWGTSVDGELFF TGTGCCAGCAGCTATTGGGGCACAAGCGTCGACGGGGAGCTGTTTTTT
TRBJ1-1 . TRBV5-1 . CASSSIMNTEAFF TGCGCCAGCAGCTCCATCATGAACACTGAAGCTTTCTTT
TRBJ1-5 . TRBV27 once CASSLGRNQPQHF TGTGCCAGCAGTTTAGGGCGCAATCAGCCCCAGCATTTT
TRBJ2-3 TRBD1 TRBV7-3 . CASSLNGQGGDTQYF TGTGCCAGCAGCTTAAATGGACAGGGGGGAGATACGCAGTATTTT
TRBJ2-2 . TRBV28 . CASSTFRGYPNTGELFF TGTGCCAGCAGTACCTTCCGAGGGTATCCGAACACCGGGGAGCTGTTTTTT
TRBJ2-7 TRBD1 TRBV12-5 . CASGPGTGGNYEQYF TGTGCTAGTGGCCCCGGGACAGGGGGTAACTACGAGCAGTACTTC
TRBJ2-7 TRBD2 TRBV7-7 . CASSAGLAGEQYF TGTGCTAGCAGCGCCGGGCTAGCGGGAGAGCAGTACTTC
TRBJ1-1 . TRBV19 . CASSISLNTEAFF TGTGCCAGTAGTATCAGTTTGAACACTGAAGCTTTCTTT
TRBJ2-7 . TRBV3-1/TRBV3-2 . CASSPRSTAEQYF TGTGCCAGCAGCCCGCGAAGTACCGCCGAGCAGTACTTC